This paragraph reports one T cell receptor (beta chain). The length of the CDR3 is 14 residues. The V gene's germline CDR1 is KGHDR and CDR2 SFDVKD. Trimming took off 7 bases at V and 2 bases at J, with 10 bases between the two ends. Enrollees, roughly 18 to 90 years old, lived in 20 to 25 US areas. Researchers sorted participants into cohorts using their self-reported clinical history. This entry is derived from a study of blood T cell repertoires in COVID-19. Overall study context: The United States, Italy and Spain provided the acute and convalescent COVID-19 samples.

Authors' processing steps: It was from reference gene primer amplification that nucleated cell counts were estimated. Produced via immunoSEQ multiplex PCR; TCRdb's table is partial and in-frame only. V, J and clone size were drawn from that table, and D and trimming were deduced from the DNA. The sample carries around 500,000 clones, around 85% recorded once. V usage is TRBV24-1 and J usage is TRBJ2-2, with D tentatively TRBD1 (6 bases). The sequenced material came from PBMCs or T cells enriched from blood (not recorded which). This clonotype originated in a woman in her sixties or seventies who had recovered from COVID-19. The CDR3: CATRDRGNTGELFF. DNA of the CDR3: TGTGCCACCAGGGACAGAGGTAACACCGGGGAGCTGTTTTTT.